What follows is one T cell receptor beta chain and its context. The entry originates in a study of blood T cell repertoires in COVID-19. Enrolled during active infection, Seattle patients were then followed longitudinally. Sequenced by immunoSEQ multiplex PCR; TCRdb stores in-frame clones only, minus some. This sample yields 60,000 to 75,000 clones, of which roughly nine tenths are seen a single time; 6% to 7.5% belongs to the top ten. Trimming removed 4 bases from V and 4 bases from J; junction bases left unmatched: 8. The CDR3 covers 15 residues. The germline V gene has CDR1 KGHSH and CDR2 LQKENI. Sequenced sample: peripheral blood. This rearrangement joins TRBV18 to TRBJ1-1, with 8 bases that match TRBD1. The TCR was taken from a man aged 35 to 55 with COVID-19, enrolled during active disease. The CDR3 sequence: CASSLSADRATEAFF. CDR3 DNA: TGTGCCAGCTCACTCTCGGCGGACAGGGCCACTGAAGCTTTCTTT.